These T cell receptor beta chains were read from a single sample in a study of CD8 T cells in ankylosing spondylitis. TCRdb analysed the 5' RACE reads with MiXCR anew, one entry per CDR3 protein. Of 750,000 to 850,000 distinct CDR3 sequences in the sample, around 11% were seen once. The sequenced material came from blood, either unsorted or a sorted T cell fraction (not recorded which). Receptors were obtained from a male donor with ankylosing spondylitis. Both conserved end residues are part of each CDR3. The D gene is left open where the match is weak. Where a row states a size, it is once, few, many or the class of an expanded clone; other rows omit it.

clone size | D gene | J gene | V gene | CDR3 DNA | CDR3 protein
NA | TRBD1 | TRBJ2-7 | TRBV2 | TGTGCCAGCAATCGACAGGGGGGAGGCTACGAGCAGTACTTC | CASNRQGGGYEQYF
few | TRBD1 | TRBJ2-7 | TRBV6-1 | TGTGCCAGCAGCCCCGGGACAGGGAACCACGAGCAGTACTTC | CASSPGTGNHEQYF
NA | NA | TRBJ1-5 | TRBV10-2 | TGCGCCAGCAGTGAGTCCCGCCTCGGGACGGGTCAGCCCCAGCATTTT | CASSESRLGTGQPQHF
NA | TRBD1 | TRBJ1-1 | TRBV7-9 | TGTGCCAGCAGCGACAGGGTCTTCATGAACACTGAAGCTTTCTTT | CASSDRVFMNTEAFF
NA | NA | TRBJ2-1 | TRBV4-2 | TGTGCCAGCAGCCAAGCTAATCAGCCGAGCTCCTACAATGAGCAGTTCTTC | CASSQANQPSSYNEQFF
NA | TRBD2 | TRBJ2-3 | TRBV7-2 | TGTGCCAGCACCCTGTTAGGGAGGGCCGCAGATACGCAGTATTTT | CASTLLGRAADTQYF
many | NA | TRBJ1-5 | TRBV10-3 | TGTGCCATCAGTGAAGTCGGCCCCGATACCGGTCAGCCCCAGCATTTT | CAISEVGPDTGQPQHF
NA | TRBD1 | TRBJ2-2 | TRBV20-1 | TGCAGTGCTTCCGGGACAGGCGGCACCGGGGAGCTGTTTTTT | CSASGTGGTGELFF
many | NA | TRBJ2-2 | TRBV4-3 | TGCGCCAGCAGCCAAGATCCTGGGGACCCTCCCCTGTTTTTT | CASSQDPGDPPLFF
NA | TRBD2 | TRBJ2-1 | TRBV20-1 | TGCAGTGCGATCCTAGCGGGAGGGGGAAACAATGAGCAGTTCTTC | CSAILAGGGNNEQFF
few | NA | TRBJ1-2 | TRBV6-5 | TGTGCCAGCAGTTTTTTGGAGGGCCACTCTTATGGCTACACCTTC | CASSFLEGHSYGYTF
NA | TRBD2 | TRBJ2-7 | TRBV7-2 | TGTGCCAGCAGCTCAGCGGGGCTAGCCTACGAGCAGTACTTC | CASSSAGLAYEQYF
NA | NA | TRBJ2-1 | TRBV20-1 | TGCAGTGCCCCCCTCGATAGCCGCTACAATGAGCAGTTCTTC | CSAPLDSRYNEQFF
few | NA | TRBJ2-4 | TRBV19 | TGTGCCACCGCTCGTGGGGGCTCTATAGCCAAAAACATTCAGTACTTC | CATARGGSIAKNIQYF
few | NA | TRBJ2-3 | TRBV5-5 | TGTGCCAGCAGCTTGCCAGTGAACAGTTTGACAGATACGCAGTATTTT | CASSLPVNSLTDTQYF
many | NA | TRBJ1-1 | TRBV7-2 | TGTGCCAGCAGCTCCCGTTGGGAAGCTTTCTTT | CASSSRWEAFF
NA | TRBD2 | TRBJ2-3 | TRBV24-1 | TGTGCCACCAGTGACGCGAGCGGGAGCCTTTTTAGCACAGATACGCAGTATTTT | CATSDASGSLFSTDTQYF
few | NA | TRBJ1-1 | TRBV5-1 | TGCGCCAGCAGCTTGTGGGGGACATTCACTGAAGCTTTCTTT | CASSLWGTFTEAFF